This passage covers 19 T cell receptor beta chains from one sample sequenced in a study of T cell responses to AZD1222 COVID-19 vaccine. Profiled with immunoSEQ multiplex PCR; TCRdb holds only in-frame clones, not every one. Among approximately 89,000 clones listed, about nine tenths were seen once. Sequencing used peripheral blood, obtained 28 days after the second AZD1222 dose. Receptors were obtained from an adult who received the AZD1222 COVID-19 vaccine.

The V gene is TRBV4-1, the J gene TRBJ1-5; TRBD1 is a possible D gene (5 bases). Trimming cost V 9 bases and J 5 bases, with 14 bases left between them. The CDR3 covers 13 residues. Looked up from germline, CDR1 is MGHRA and CDR2 is YSYEKL. CDR3: CASSRDGYQPQHF. As DNA, the CDR3 is TGCGCCAGTTCCCGGGACGGATATCAGCCCCAGCATTTT.

The chain combines TRBV19 with TRBJ1-3; 9 bases align to TRBD1. This CDR3 comprises 18 residues. V shed 6 bases, J shed 2 bases, and the junction held 14 bases outside the gene matches. The germline CDR1 and CDR2 sequences are LNHDA and SQIVND (reference sequence). The CDR3 DNA follows: TGTGCCAGTAGGCTCGCCGTCCCGGGACAGGGAGCTGGAAACACCATATATTTT. It translates to CASRLAVPGQGAGNTIYF.

J is TRBJ1-6 and V is TRBV28, with a weak D call TRBD1 (5 bases). Trimming left V 6 bases short and J 7 bases short, with 19 bases between. Germline CDR1 and CDR2: MDHEN and SYDVKM. The CDR3 runs to 16 residues. CDR3 region: CASSPGVGLGNSPLHF. The CDR3 DNA reads as TGTGCCAGCAGCCCCGGGGTGGGGCTCGGGAATTCACCCCTCCACTTT.

This chain joins TRBV4-1 and TRBJ1-5, with TRBD1 identical over 11 bases. The junction had 11 bases not matched to a gene; V was cut back by 4 bases and J by 3 bases. The germline gives CDR1 MGHRA, CDR2 YSYEKL. The CDR3 has 18 residues. CDR3: CASSRTPGQGVINQPQHF. The CDR3 nucleotides are TGCGCCAGCAGCCGAACACCGGGACAGGGGGTTATCAATCAGCCCCAGCATTTT.

The gene calls are TRBV2 and TRBJ2-3; TRBD2 aligns across 10 bases. The CDR3 has 16 amino acids. Germline CDR1 SNHLY, CDR2 FYNNEI. V shed 7 bases and J 4 bases; nucleotides not matched to a gene: 11. Here the CDR3 DNA reads TGTGCCAGCACCCAGACAAGCGGGACTAGCGCAGATACGCAGTATTTT. This gives the protein CASTQTSGTSADTQYF. The complete variable domain, with remaining parts taken from reference TRBV2 and TRBJ2-3, reads EPEVTQTPSHQVTQMGQEVILRCVPISNHLYFYWYRQILGQKVEFLVSFYNNEISEKSEIFDDQFSVERPDGSNFTLKIRSTKLEDSAMYFCASTQTSGTSADTQYFGPGTRLTVL.

The V call is TRBV30, the J call TRBJ2-7; D unresolved. Germline assignment: CDR1 GTSNPN and CDR2 SVGIG (reference sequence). Trimming took off 0 bases at V and 7 bases at J, with 10 bases between the two ends. This CDR3 spans 12 amino acids. The CDR3 sequence: CAWSVFGREQYF. CDR3 sequence (DNA): TGTGCCTGGAGTGTTTTCGGGCGGGAGCAGTACTTC.

CDR3 protein: CAISTGGSGNTIYF. CDR3 bases: TGTGCCATTTCGACAGGAGGCTCTGGAAACACCATATATTTT. The chain combines TRBV10-3 with TRBJ1-3, with D possibly matching TRBD1 (6 bases). This CDR3 region has 14 residues. V lost 9 bases, J lost 0 bases, and 12 bases lay in between. The germline V gene encodes CDR1 ENHRY and CDR2 SYGVKD.

The CDR3 region is CASRLPGQEKLFF. As DNA, the CDR3 is TGTGCCAGTAGATTACCGGGACAGGAAAAACTGTTTTTT. The chain couples TRBV19 to TRBJ1-4, with 7 bases that match TRBD1. J gave up 8 bases and V 6 bases, and 6 bases lay outside the gene matches. CDR1 is LNHDA and CDR2 is SQIVND in the germline V gene (reference sequence). The CDR3 runs to 13 residues.

The chain is built from TRBV5-1 and TRBJ1-1; D remains ambiguous. The ends were cut back, 1 base at V and 6 bases at J, with 10 bases in the middle. The CDR3 is 13 residues long. The germline V gene has CDR1 SGHRS and CDR2 YFSETQ. The CDR3 is CASSLYPGPEAFF. In DNA, the CDR3 is TGCGCCAGCAGCTTGTACCCAGGTCCTGAAGCTTTCTTT.

Here the CDR3 reads CASRETASNYGYTF. In nucleotides, the CDR3 is TGTGCCAGCAGGGAGACGGCTTCTAACTATGGCTACACCTTC. The V gene is TRBV7-9, the J gene TRBJ1-2; D unresolved. This CDR3 spans 14 amino acids. Germline V CDR1 and CDR2: SEHNR, FQNEAQ (reference sequence). Between the trimmed V and J ends, which lost 6 bases and 0 bases, there was a span of 11 bases.

This chain connects TRBV27 to TRBJ2-1; tentatively, D is TRBD1 (5 bases). The length of the CDR3 is 14 residues. Germline V gene lookup returns CDR1 MNHEY and CDR2 SMNVEV (reference sequence). V lost 4 bases and J 2 bases, leaving 9 bases between the germline ends. The CDR3 coding sequence is TGTGCCAGCAGTTCAGCAGGGCCCTACAATGAGCAGTTCTTC. This sequence encodes CASSSAGPYNEQFF.

This sequence joins TRBV3-1 (or the pseudogene TRBV3-2) and TRBJ1-3, with 11 nucleotides matching TRBD1. V was clipped by 1 base and J by 0 bases; unmatched bases: 11. Germline CDR1 LGHDT, CDR2 YNNKEL (reference sequence). CDR3 length: 20 residues. CDR3 sequence: CASSQVAGTGGIGSGNTIYF. CDR3 coding DNA: TGTGCCAGCAGCCAAGTCGCCGGGACAGGGGGGATAGGCTCTGGAAACACCATATATTTT.

The rearrangement uses TRBV10-3 and TRBJ1-4; 8 bases are a match to TRBD1. This CDR3 contains 16 residues. Trimming removed 2 bases from V and 3 bases from J; junction bases left unmatched: 5. CDR1 and CDR2 (germline): ENHRY, SYGVKD. The CDR3 DNA reads as TGTGCCATCAGTGAGACTCAGGGGGCGGCTAATGAAAAACTGTTTTTT. This translates into CAISETQGAANEKLFF.

The CDR3 spells CASSQAGPHTQYF. CDR3 bases: TGTGCCAGCAGCCAAGCCGGACCACATACGCAGTATTTT. J is TRBJ2-3 and V is TRBV3-1 (or the pseudogene TRBV3-2); D ambiguous. The CDR3 spans 13 residues. V gave up 1 base and J gave up 7 bases, with 9 bases separating them. Germline CDR1 is LGHDT and CDR2 is YNNKEL (reference sequence).

This clone occurred a few times. The chain couples TRBV19 to TRBJ1-4; 7 bases map to TRBD1. The CDR3 consists of 13 residues. Germline V CDR1 and CDR2: LNHDA, SQIVND (reference sequence). V shed 3 bases, J shed 8 bases, and the junction held 3 bases outside the gene matches. This CDR3 reads CASSIGTVEKLFF. The CDR3 region has the DNA TGTGCCAGTAGTATCGGGACAGTCGAAAAACTGTTTTTT.

This clone was observed once. J is TRBJ2-3 and V is TRBV30; D not certain. V was trimmed by 4 bases and J by 1 base, leaving 12 bases between them. Germline CDR1 is GTSNPN and CDR2 is SVGIG (reference sequence). The CDR3 is 14 residues long. The CDR3 protein is CAWKSLGGTDTQYF. The CDR3 nucleotides are TGTGCCTGGAAATCCCTGGGCGGCACAGATACGCAGTATTTT.

The gene calls are TRBV7-2 and TRBJ1-2, with D possibly being TRBD1 (6 bases). This CDR3 has 14 residues. Trimming stripped 0 bases from V and 4 bases from J, with 9 bases between. CDR1 is SGHTA and CDR2 is FQGNSA in the germline V gene. CDR3 sequence reads: CASSLARTAYGYTF. The DNA for the CDR3 is TGTGCCAGCAGCTTAGCGAGGACAGCCTATGGCTACACCTTC.

The rearrangement uses TRBV6-2 or TRBV6-3 and TRBJ1-1, with 12 positions matching TRBD1. With 4 bases clipped from V and 1 base from J, the junction kept 10 bases outside the gene matches. Germline V gene sequence: CDR1 MNHEY, CDR2 SVGEGT. There are 18 residues in the CDR3. This CDR3 is CASSFSGTGGWWNTEAFF. CDR3 coding DNA: TGTGCCAGCAGTTTTTCCGGGACAGGGGGCTGGTGGAACACTGAAGCTTTCTTT.

The V and J genes are TRBV3-1 (or the pseudogene TRBV3-2) and TRBJ2-7, with 9 bases identical to TRBD2. Germline CDR1 and CDR2: LGHDT and YNNKEL (reference sequence). The V and J ends lost 4 bases and 3 bases, in that order; junction bases with no gene match: 4. CDR3 length: 14 residues. In nucleotides, the CDR3 is TGTGCCAGCAGCCTCGGGCGGGGGGGCTACGAGCAGTACTTC. It yields the protein CASSLGRGGYEQYF.